These 11 T cell receptor beta chains share one sample of origin, sequenced in a study of cytomegalovirus exposure and HLA in healthy donors. Primers: 60 Vbeta forward and 13 Jbeta reverse. The protocol was immunoSEQ multiplex PCR, while the TCRdb copy is restricted to in-frame clones and leaves out a portion. The sample contains more than 90,000 clones, around 73% of which appear only once. Sequencing used PBMCs. All receptors derive from a woman in her forties in good health and CMV-seronegative.

CDR3 amino acids: CASSVVPGYNEAFF. CDR3 bases: TGTGCCAGCAGCGTAGTCCCGGGGTATAATGAAGCTTTCTTT. V gene TRBV9 combines with J gene TRBJ1-1; unclear D gene. The CDR3 runs 14 residues. Trimming removed 0 bases from V and 7 bases from J, with 13 bases in between. Germline loops: CDR1 SGDLS, CDR2 YYNGEE.

The V call is TRBV28, the J call TRBJ2-2, with D perhaps TRBD2 (5 bases). The CDR3 covers 17 residues. Germline V gives CDR1 MDHEN, CDR2 SYDVKM. With 3 bases removed from V and 5 bases from J, the gap between germline ends came to 19 bases. The CDR3 is CASSFSGRRVGTGELFF. In DNA, the CDR3 is TGTGCCAGCAGTTTCAGTGGGAGAAGGGTCGGAACCGGGGAGCTGTTTTTT.

This chain joins TRBV5-1 and TRBJ2-3; no definite D call. This CDR3 region has 13 residues. V lost 4 bases, J lost 2 bases, and 8 bases lay in between. Germline V gene data show CDR1 as SGHRS and CDR2 as YFSETQ. CDR3 protein: CASSPEFTDTQYF. For the CDR3, the DNA is TGCGCCAGCAGCCCGGAGTTCACAGATACGCAGTATTTT.

This clone appeared a few times. The chain uses TRBV2 and TRBJ1-1, with D unresolved. Trimming took 0 bases from V and 10 from J, leaving 9 bases between them. In germline, CDR1 is SNHLY, CDR2 FYNNEI. CDR3 length: 12 amino acids. The CDR3 protein is CASSEAGSGAFF. The DNA for the CDR3 is TGTGCCAGCAGTGAAGCGGGGAGCGGAGCTTTCTTT.

V is TRBV2 and J is TRBJ2-4, with 7 nucleotides matching TRBD1. The CDR3 extends over 16 amino acids. Unmatched junction bases numbered 7, after V lost 1 base and J lost 4 bases. Germline V gene sequence: CDR1 SNHLY, CDR2 FYNNEI. The CDR3 is CASSEEAGTVKNIQYF. The CDR3 DNA reads TGTGCCAGCAGTGAAGAGGCCGGGACAGTTAAAAACATTCAGTACTTC.

The chain carries TRBV10-3 and TRBJ1-4, with a tentative D call TRBD1 (6 bases). The CDR3 is 14 residues long. Trimming stripped 2 bases from V and 5 bases from J, with 9 bases between. Germline V gene lookup returns CDR1 ENHRY and CDR2 SYGVKD. The CDR3 nucleotides read TGTGCCATCAGTGAGGCAGGGGCCAATGAAAAACTGTTTTTT. Protein product: CAISEAGANEKLFF.

This chain connects TRBV5-1 to TRBJ2-1, with D perhaps matching TRBD1 (6 bases). Trimming shortened V by 5 bases and J by 2 bases, and 14 bases separated the two germline ends. Per the germline V gene, CDR1 is SGHRS and CDR2 is YFSETQ. This CDR3 has 15 residues. The CDR3 is CASSYQGSTYNEQFF. Here the CDR3 DNA reads TGCGCCAGCAGTTACCAGGGGAGTACCTACAATGAGCAGTTCTTC.

The DNA for the CDR3 is TGTGCCAGCCAAGCGGGGCTCGGGGAAACGCAGTATTTT. Its protein is CASQAGLGETQYF. The rearrangement joins TRBV27 to TRBJ2-3; 7 bases are a match to TRBD2. This CDR3 comprises 13 residues. Losses at the gene ends were 8 bases for V and 9 bases for J; bases not matched to a gene: 11. Germline V gene lookup returns CDR1 MNHEY and CDR2 SMNVEV (reference sequence).

The chain combines TRBV25-1 with TRBJ1-5; a weak D match, TRBD1 (5 bases). CDR1 is MGHDK and CDR2 is SYGVNS in the germline V gene. The V end lost 1 base, the J end lost 6 bases, and 7 bases lay between the germline ends. The CDR3 consists of 13 residues. The CDR3, as DNA: TGTGCCAGCAGTGAATGGGGCGGTCAGCCCCAGCATTTT. This encodes CASSEWGGQPQHF.

This CDR3 reads CASSFGTVGGLAKNIQYF. CDR3 DNA: TGTGCCAGCAGCTTCGGGACGGTGGGGGGATTAGCCAAAAACATTCAGTACTTC. The chain carries TRBV5-4 and TRBJ2-4, with D maybe TRBD2 (6 bases). Trimming stripped 2 bases from V and 0 bases from J, with 18 bases between. The CDR3 loop spans 18 amino acids. Germline V gene data show CDR1 as SGHNT and CDR2 as YYREEE (reference sequence).

This clone was counted once. The chain links TRBV19 to TRBJ1-1; 7 bases match TRBD1. This CDR3 has 16 amino acids. Trimming took 6 bases from V and 1 from J; bases not matched to a gene: 11. CDR1 LNHDA and CDR2 SQIVND come from the germline V gene (reference sequence). For the CDR3, the DNA is TGTGCCAGTAGCCACAGGGGAGTGTTCTCGAACACTGAAGCTTTCTTT. It is translated as CASSHRGVFSNTEAFF.